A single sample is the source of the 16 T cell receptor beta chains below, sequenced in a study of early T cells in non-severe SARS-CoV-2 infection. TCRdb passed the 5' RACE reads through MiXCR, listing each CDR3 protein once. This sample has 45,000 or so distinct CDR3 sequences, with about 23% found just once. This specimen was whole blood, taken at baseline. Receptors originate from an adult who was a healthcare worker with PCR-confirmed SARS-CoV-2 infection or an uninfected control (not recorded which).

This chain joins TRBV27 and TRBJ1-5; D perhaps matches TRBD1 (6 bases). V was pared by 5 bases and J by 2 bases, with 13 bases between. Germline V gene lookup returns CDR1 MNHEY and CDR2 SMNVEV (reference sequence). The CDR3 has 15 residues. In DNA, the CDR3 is TGTGCCAGCAGTCCTTCAGGGGCTGGCAATCAGCCCCAGCATTTT. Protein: CASSPSGAGNQPQHF.

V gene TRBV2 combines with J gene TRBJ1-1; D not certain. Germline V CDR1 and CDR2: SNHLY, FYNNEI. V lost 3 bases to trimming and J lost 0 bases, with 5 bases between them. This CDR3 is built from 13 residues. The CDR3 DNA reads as TGTGCCAGCAGTGACCTCTTGAACACTGAAGCTTTCTTT. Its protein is CASSDLLNTEAFF.

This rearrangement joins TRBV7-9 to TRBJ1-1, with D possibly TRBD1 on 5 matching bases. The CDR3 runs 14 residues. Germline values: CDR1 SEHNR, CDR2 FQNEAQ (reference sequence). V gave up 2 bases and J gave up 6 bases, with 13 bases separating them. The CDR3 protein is CASSLPTAGPEAFF. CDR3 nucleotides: TGTGCCAGCAGCTTACCAACAGCGGGGCCTGAAGCTTTCTTT. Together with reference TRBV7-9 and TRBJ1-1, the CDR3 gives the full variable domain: DTGVSQNPRHKITKRGQNVTFRCDPISEHNRLYWYRQTLGQGPEFLTYFQNEAQLEKSRLLSDRFSAERPKGSFSTLEIQRTEQGDSAMYLCASSLPTAGPEAFFGQGTRLTVV.

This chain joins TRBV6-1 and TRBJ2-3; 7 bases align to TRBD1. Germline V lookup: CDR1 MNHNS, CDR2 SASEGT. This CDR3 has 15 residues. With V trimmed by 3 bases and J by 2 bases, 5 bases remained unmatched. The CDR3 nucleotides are TGTGCCAGCAGTGACCGGGACAGTCCCACAGATACGCAGTATTTT. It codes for CASSDRDSPTDTQYF.

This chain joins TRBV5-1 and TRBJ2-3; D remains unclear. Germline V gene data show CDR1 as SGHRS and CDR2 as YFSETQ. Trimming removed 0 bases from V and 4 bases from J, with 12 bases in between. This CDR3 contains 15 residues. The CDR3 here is CASSLGQSEADTQYF. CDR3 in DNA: TGCGCCAGCAGCTTGGGGCAGTCGGAAGCAGATACGCAGTATTTT. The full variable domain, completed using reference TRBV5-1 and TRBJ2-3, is KAGVTQTPRYLIKTRGQQVTLSCSPISGHRSVSWYQQTPGQGLQFLFEYFSETQRNKGNFPGRFSGRQFSNSRSEMNVSTLELGDSALYLCASSLGQSEADTQYFGPGTRLTVL.

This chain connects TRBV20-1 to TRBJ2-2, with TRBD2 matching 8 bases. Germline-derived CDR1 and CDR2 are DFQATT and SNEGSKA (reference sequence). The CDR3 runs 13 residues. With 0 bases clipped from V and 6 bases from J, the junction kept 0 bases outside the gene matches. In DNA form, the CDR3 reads TGCAGTGCTAGAGACGGGGGGGCCGGGGAGCTGTTTTTT. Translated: CSARDGGAGELFF.

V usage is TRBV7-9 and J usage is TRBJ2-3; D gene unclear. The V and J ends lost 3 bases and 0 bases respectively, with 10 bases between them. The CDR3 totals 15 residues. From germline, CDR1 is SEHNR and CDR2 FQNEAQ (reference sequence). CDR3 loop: CASSLGGASTDTQYF. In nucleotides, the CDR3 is TGTGCCAGCAGCTTGGGCGGTGCTAGCACAGATACGCAGTATTTT.

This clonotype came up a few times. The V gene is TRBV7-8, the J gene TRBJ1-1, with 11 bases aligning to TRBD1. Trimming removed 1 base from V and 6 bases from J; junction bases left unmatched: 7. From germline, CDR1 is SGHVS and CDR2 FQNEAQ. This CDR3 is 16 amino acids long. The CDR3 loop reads CASSLVDRDRGAEAFF. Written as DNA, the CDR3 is TGTGCCAGCAGCTTAGTGGATAGGGACAGGGGGGCTGAAGCTTTCTTT.

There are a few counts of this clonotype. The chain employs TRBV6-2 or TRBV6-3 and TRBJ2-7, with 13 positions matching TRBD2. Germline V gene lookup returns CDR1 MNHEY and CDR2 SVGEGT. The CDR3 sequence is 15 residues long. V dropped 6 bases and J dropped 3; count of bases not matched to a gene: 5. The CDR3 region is CASRQLAGGDYEQYF. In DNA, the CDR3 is TGTGCCAGCAGACAACTAGCGGGGGGGGACTACGAGCAGTACTTC.

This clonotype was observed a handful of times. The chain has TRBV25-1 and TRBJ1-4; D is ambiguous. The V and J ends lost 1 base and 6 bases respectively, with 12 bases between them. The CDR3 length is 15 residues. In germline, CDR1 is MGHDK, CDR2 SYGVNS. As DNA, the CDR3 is TGTGCCAGCAGTGAATTAGGAGGGTTGGATGAAAAACTGTTTTTT. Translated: CASSELGGLDEKLFF.

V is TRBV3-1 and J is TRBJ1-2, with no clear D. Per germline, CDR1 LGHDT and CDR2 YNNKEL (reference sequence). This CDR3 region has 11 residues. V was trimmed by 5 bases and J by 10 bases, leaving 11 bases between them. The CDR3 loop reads CASSYSRDYTF. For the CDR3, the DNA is TGTGCCAGCAGCTACTCACGGGACTACACCTTC.

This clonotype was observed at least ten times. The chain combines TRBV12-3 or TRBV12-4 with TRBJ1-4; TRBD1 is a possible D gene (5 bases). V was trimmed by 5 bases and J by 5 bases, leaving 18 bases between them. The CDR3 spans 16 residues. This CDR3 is CASSPDDSSLNEKLFF. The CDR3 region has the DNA TGTGCCAGCAGTCCAGACGACAGCAGCTTGAATGAAAAACTGTTTTTT.

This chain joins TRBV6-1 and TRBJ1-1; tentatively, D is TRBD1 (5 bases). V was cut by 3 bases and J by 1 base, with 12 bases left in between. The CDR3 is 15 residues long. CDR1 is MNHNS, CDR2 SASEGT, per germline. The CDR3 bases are TGTGCCAGCAGTGACGGAGGGGCCACGAACACTGAAGCTTTCTTT. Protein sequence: CASSDGGATNTEAFF.

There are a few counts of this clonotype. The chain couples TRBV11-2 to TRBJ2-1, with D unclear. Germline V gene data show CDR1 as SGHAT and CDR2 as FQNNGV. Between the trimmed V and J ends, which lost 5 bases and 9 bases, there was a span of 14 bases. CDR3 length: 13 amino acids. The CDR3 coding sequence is TGTGCCAGCAGCATAGGGCAGGTGACTGAGCAGTTCTTC. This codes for CASSIGQVTEQFF.

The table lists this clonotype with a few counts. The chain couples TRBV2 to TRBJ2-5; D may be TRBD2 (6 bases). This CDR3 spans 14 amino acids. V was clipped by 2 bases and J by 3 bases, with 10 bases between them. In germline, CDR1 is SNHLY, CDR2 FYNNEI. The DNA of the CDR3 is TGTGCCAGCAGTGAATTACGGGGGAAAGAGACCCAGTACTTC. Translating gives CASSELRGKETQYF. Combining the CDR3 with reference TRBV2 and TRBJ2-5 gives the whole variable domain EPEVTQTPSHQVTQMGQEVILRCVPISNHLYFYWYRQILGQKVEFLVSFYNNEISEKSEIFDDQFSVERPDGSNFTLKIRSTKLEDSAMYFCASSELRGKETQYFGPGTRLLVL.

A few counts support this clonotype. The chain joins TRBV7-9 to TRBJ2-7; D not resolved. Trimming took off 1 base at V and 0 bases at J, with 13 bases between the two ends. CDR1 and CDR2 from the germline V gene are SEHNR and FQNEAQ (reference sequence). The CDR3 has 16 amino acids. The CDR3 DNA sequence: TGTGCCAGCAGCTTAGTGGGCCCCTCGAGCTCCTACGAGCAGTACTTC. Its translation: CASSLVGPSSSYEQYF.